What follows are 29 T cell receptor beta chains derived from one specimen sequenced in a study of T cell repertoires in cytomegalovirus infection. From the reads, TCRdb called clonotypes with MiXCR, one entry per CDR3 protein. This table has fewer than 1,000,000 distinct CDR3 sequences, 31% appearing once. These receptors' targets are unknown. The source was cultured CD8+ T cells from PBMCs, collected from culture after CMV antigen stimulation. The receptors come from a human donor in good health (CMV status not recorded). Some clones in this sample may be carry-over from other donors' samples.

The J gene is TRBJ1-5, the V gene TRBV4-1; 7 nucleotides match TRBD1. The CDR3 length is 13 residues. CDR1 is MGHRA, CDR2 YSYEKL, per germline. Losses at the gene ends were 1 base for V and 11 bases for J; bases not matched to a gene: 5. For the CDR3, the DNA is TGCGCCAGCAGCCAAGCGTTGGGACAGACCCAGCATTTT. Translating it yields CASSQALGQTQHF.

The J gene is TRBJ2-1, the V gene TRBV7-3, with 7 bases that match TRBD1. This CDR3 has 14 residues. The germline CDR1 and CDR2 sequences are SGHTA and FQGTGA. J gave up 8 bases and V 5 bases, and 9 bases lay outside the gene matches. The CDR3 coding sequence is TGTGCCAGCAGCCAACGAAGTGACAGGGATGAGCAGTTCTTC. It codes for CASSQRSDRDEQFF.

The V call is TRBV7-8, the J call TRBJ1-1; D not resolved. Germline CDR1 is SGHVS and CDR2 is FQNEAQ. The V gene lost 1 base and the J gene lost 1 base, with 7 bases spanning the gap. CDR3 length: 14 residues. The CDR3 loop reads CASSLDGKNTEAFF. CDR3 DNA sequence: TGTGCCAGCAGCTTAGATGGGAAGAACACTGAAGCTTTCTTT.

The chain is built from TRBV6-1 and TRBJ1-3; D call uncertain. CDR3 length: 15 amino acids. Per the germline V gene, CDR1 is MNHNS and CDR2 is SASEGT. The V end was cut by 1 base, the J end by 0 bases, with 7 bases between. The CDR3 DNA sequence: TGTGCCAGCAGTGAAGGCAGTACCTCTGGAAACACCATATATTTT. Amino acid sequence: CASSEGSTSGNTIYF.

Concerning this clonotype itself: A read error is possible here, since a much larger clone lies one base away. V usage is TRBV7-6 and J usage is TRBJ2-2; 8 positions match TRBD1. CDR3 size: 15 residues. The germline V gene encodes CDR1 SGHVS and CDR2 FNYEAQ. Here the CDR3 DNA reads TGTGCCAACAGCTTAGGCAGGGGGCGAACCGGGGAGCTGTTTTTT. Amino acids: CANSLGRGRTGELFF.

The chain links TRBV5-1 to TRBJ2-3; TRBD2 is a possible D gene (7 bases). V was shortened by 1 base and J by 1 base, with 13 bases between the two germline ends. Germline CDR1 reads SGHRS; CDR2 reads YFSETQ. The CDR3 consists of 16 residues. CDR3 sequence: CASSLRGGAGTDTQYF. CDR3 in DNA: TGCGCCAGCAGCTTGAGAGGGGGGGCCGGCACAGATACGCAGTATTTT.

The CDR3 DNA is TGTGCCAGCACCATGACAGGGGGCCTTAGAAACATTCAGTACTTC. It translates to CASTMTGGLRNIQYF. This chain uses TRBV27 with TRBJ2-4; 10 bases match TRBD1. The CDR3 is 15 residues long. Germline lookup yields CDR1 MNHEY and CDR2 SMNVEV (reference sequence). V was clipped by 7 bases and J by 6 bases; unmatched bases: 9.

This chain joins TRBV7-8 and TRBJ2-5, with TRBD2 matching over 8 bases. The germline V gene encodes CDR1 SGHVS and CDR2 FQNEAQ. J lost 3 bases, V lost 4 bases, and 4 bases had no gene match. This CDR3 contains 14 residues. The CDR3 region is CASSSPGLEETQYF. The CDR3 coding sequence is TGTGCCAGCAGCTCTCCGGGACTAGAAGAGACCCAGTACTTC.

The V and J genes are TRBV7-9 and TRBJ2-1; D remains unclear. Germline CDR1 SEHNR, CDR2 FQNEAQ (reference sequence). The CDR3 loop spans 11 amino acids. V was shortened by 8 bases and J by 7 bases, with 9 bases between the two germline ends. Here the CDR3 reads CASDRTNEQFF. The CDR3 DNA reads as TGTGCCAGCGACCGAACTAATGAGCAGTTCTTC.

This clonotype was detected only a few times. The chain links TRBV20-1 to TRBJ2-5; D possibly corresponds to TRBD2 (5 bases). V lost 3 bases and J lost 2, with 13 bases in between. The CDR3 has 14 amino acids. In germline, CDR1 is DFQATT, CDR2 SNEGSKA (reference sequence). CDR3 DNA: TGCAGTGCTAGTGGACCGGGGAATCAAGAGACCCAGTACTTC. Translation: CSASGPGNQETQYF.

The J gene is TRBJ2-7, the V gene TRBV2; TRBD2 aligns across 7 bases. This CDR3 region has 14 residues. CDR1 and CDR2 from the germline V gene are SNHLY and FYNNEI. The J segment lost 4 bases and the V segment lost 2 bases, leaving 5 bases of the junction unmatched. The CDR3 protein is CASSETGGGYEQYF. Here the CDR3 DNA reads TGTGCCAGCAGTGAAACGGGGGGAGGGTACGAGCAGTACTTC.

The rearrangement links TRBV12-3 or TRBV12-4 to TRBJ1-2, with D possibly TRBD1 on 6 matching bases. V was clipped by 10 bases and J by 6 bases, with 9 bases between them. The CDR3 sequence is 10 residues long. The CDR3 DNA reads as TGTGCCACCCGACAGGATGGCTACACCTTC. This encodes CATRQDGYTF.

The chain couples TRBV12-3 or TRBV12-4 to TRBJ2-1; 13 bases fit TRBD2. The CDR3 length is 17 residues. Germline trimming cut 3 bases from V and 7 bases from J; bases unmatched to any gene: 9. The CDR3 DNA follows: TGTGCCAGCAGTTTTACTAGCGGGGGGGCCCCAGGGAATGAGCAGTTCTTC. As protein: CASSFTSGGAPGNEQFF.

The table lists this clonotype with many counts. The V call is TRBV7-9, the J call TRBJ2-2, with D tentatively TRBD1 (5 bases). Germline-derived CDR1 and CDR2 are SEHNR and FQNEAQ (reference sequence). The germline V and J ends were trimmed by 4 bases and 0 bases, with 9 bases remaining between them. CDR3 length equals 15 residues. CDR3 loop: CASSSQVTNTGELFF. Written as DNA, the CDR3 is TGTGCCAGCAGCTCACAGGTGACGAACACCGGGGAGCTGTTTTTT.

This sequence joins TRBV6-1 and TRBJ1-4; 9 positions match TRBD1. The V gene's germline CDR1 is MNHNS and CDR2 SASEGT. V was clipped by 4 bases and J by 2 bases; unmatched bases: 2. CDR3 length equals 15 residues. The CDR3 spells CASSGDRETNEKLFF. The CDR3 DNA sequence: TGTGCCAGCAGTGGGGACAGGGAGACTAATGAAAAACTGTTTTTT.

This clonotype was seen at least ten times. This chain connects TRBV3-1 to TRBJ2-7; weak D call: TRBD1 (5 bases). V was shortened by 3 bases and J by 1 base, with 16 bases between the two germline ends. In germline, CDR1 is LGHDT, CDR2 YNNKEL (reference sequence). This CDR3 has 16 amino acids. The CDR3 DNA is TGTGCCAGCAGCCACTTCAGGGTGGCTTCTTCCTACGAGCAGTACTTC. The encoded protein is CASSHFRVASSYEQYF.

The chain carries TRBV7-8 and TRBJ1-1; D gene ambiguous. Trimming took 5 bases from V and 1 from J, leaving 8 bases between them. The CDR3 spans 13 residues. Germline CDR1 and CDR2: SGHVS and FQNEAQ. In nucleotides, the CDR3 is TGTGCCAGCAGCCAAAGAAAGAACACTGAAGCTTTCTTT. Protein: CASSQRKNTEAFF.

The gene calls are TRBV9 and TRBJ1-2; D not certain. CDR1 is SGDLS and CDR2 is YYNGEE in the germline V gene. Trimming left V 0 bases short and J 8 bases short, with 14 bases between. CDR3 length: 14 residues. The DNA for the CDR3 is TGTGCCAGCAGCGTAGGAGACAATGTTTGGGGCTACACCTTC. This translates into CASSVGDNVWGYTF.

This chain uses TRBV11-2 with TRBJ2-7; D possibly corresponds to TRBD2 (6 bases). The CDR3 is made up of 13 amino acids. Germline-derived CDR1 and CDR2 are SGHAT and FQNNGV. V dropped 4 bases and J dropped 6 bases, with 13 bases sitting between them. The CDR3 DNA reads as TGTGCCAGCAGCTCCCTCGGGGGAGGCGAGCAGTACGTC. Protein: CASSSLGGGEQYV.

The genes are TRBV11-1 and TRBJ2-7; maybe TRBD1 (6 bases). V dropped 5 bases and J dropped 2 bases, with 28 bases sitting between them. Germline V gives CDR1 SGHAT, CDR2 FQDESV (reference sequence). The CDR3 spans 19 residues. The CDR3 loop reads CASSQDLGQGSFRTYEQYV. The CDR3, as DNA: TGTGCCAGCAGCCAAGACTTGGGCCAGGGGTCTTTCCGCACCTACGAGCAGTACGTC.

The chain joins TRBV12-3 or TRBV12-4 to TRBJ2-2; unclear D gene. V lost 0 bases and J lost 0, with 11 bases in between. CDR3 size: 17 residues. The CDR3 region has the DNA TGTGCCAGCAGTTTAGCGGCACAGACCCCGAACACCGGGGAGCTGTTTTTT. It yields the protein CASSLAAQTPNTGELFF.

This clonotype was recorded a few times. The chain employs TRBV6-1 and TRBJ1-6; unclear D gene. The ends were cut back, 8 bases at V and 5 bases at J, with 16 bases in the middle. The CDR3 sequence is 15 residues long. Germline CDR1 is MNHNS and CDR2 is SASEGT. CDR3 in amino acids: CASGNTWTDNSPLHF. The CDR3 DNA sequence: TGTGCCAGCGGAAATACATGGACGGATAATTCACCCCTCCACTTT.

This clonotype showed up just a few times. V and J are TRBV6-6 and TRBJ1-3; D is ambiguous. Germline loops: CDR1 MNHNY, CDR2 SVGAGI (reference sequence). The CDR3 length is 14 residues. V was cut by 7 bases and J by 1 base, with 11 bases left in between. The CDR3 here is CASTYGNSGNTIYF. CDR3 nucleotide sequence: TGTGCCAGCACCTACGGGAATTCTGGAAACACCATATATTTT.

Of note for this clonotype: Since a much larger clone is just one base distant, this may be a read error. V and J are TRBV6-1 and TRBJ1-5; D uncertain. V shed 2 bases and J shed 0 bases, with 5 bases lying between them. The CDR3 runs 14 residues. Germline CDR1 is MNHNS and CDR2 is SASEGT. The CDR3 is CASSEWVSNQPQHF. The CDR3 DNA is TGTGCCAGCAGTGAATGGGTTAGCAATCAGCCCCAGCATTTT.

This sequence joins TRBV10-3 and TRBJ1-1; D remains ambiguous. The length of the CDR3 is 13 residues. V lost 3 bases, J lost 2 bases, and 7 bases lay in between. Germline V gene lookup returns CDR1 ENHRY and CDR2 SYGVKD. For the CDR3, the DNA is TGTGCCATCAGTGAAACGGTTAACACTGAAGCTTTCTTT. This codes for CAISETVNTEAFF.

This clonotype was counted a few times. The chain has TRBV6-5 and TRBJ1-1; TRBD1 is a possible D gene (6 bases). V was shortened by 4 bases and J by 0 bases, with 12 bases between the two germline ends. There are 15 residues in the CDR3. Germline CDR1 and CDR2: MNHEY and SVGAGI. CDR3 DNA sequence: TGTGCCAGCAGTTTATCCCGACAGGTGAACACTGAAGCTTTCTTT. Encoded protein: CASSLSRQVNTEAFF.

The table lists this clonotype with a few counts. The chain has TRBV7-9 and TRBJ2-1, with 8 bases fitting TRBD1. V dropped 11 bases and J dropped 5; count of bases not matched to a gene: 8. The CDR3 contains 13 residues. Per the germline V gene, CDR1 is SEHNR and CDR2 is FQNEAQ (reference sequence). The CDR3 reads CAGQGVFDNEQFF. The DNA for the CDR3 is TGTGCCGGACAGGGTGTTTTCGACAATGAGCAGTTCTTC.

The rearrangement uses TRBV10-3 and TRBJ2-1; tentatively, D is TRBD1 or TRBD2 (5 bases each). V was trimmed by 2 bases and J by 6 bases, leaving 11 bases between them. This CDR3 region has 14 residues. CDR1 is ENHRY and CDR2 is SYGVKD in the germline V gene. Written as DNA, the CDR3 is TGTGCCATCAGTGAGGGTCGGGGCTTCAATGAGCAGTTCTTC. Translation gives CAISEGRGFNEQFF.

The genes are TRBV12-3 or TRBV12-4 and TRBJ2-7; 8 nucleotides match TRBD1. J lost 2 bases, V lost 5 bases, and 8 bases had no gene match. This CDR3 has 15 amino acids. For the CDR3, the DNA is TGTGCCAGCAGTCTCCGGGACAGGCTCACCTACGAGCAGTACTTC. It is translated as CASSLRDRLTYEQYF.